This TCR beta chain was recovered during a study of blood T cell repertoires in COVID-19. Overall study: Donors in the United States, Italy and Spain gave samples during acute or convalescent COVID-19. Nucleic acid was either cDNA or gDNA, and it came from T cells, B-cell-depleted T cells, or PBMCs.

V was pared by 4 bases and J by 11 bases, with 17 bases of the junction left unmatched. Germline lookup yields CDR1 LGHDT and CDR2 YNNKEL (reference sequence). This CDR3 has 16 amino acids. Sequencing was performed with immunoSEQ multiplex PCR; in TCRdb, only in-frame clones are kept and a portion is missing. The sample includes over 30,000 clones, around 90% of them seen just once. The chain joins TRBV3-1 (or the pseudogene TRBV3-2) to TRBJ1-5; 7 bases agree with TRBD1. This receptor was taken from a human donor in a cohort sampled during active COVID-19. Sequenced: peripheral blood. CDR3 amino acids: CASSLGGQSSLSAQHF. The CDR3 DNA sequence: TGTGCCAGCAGCCTAGGGGGACAGTCGTCTCTGTCAGCCCAGCATTTT.